This record looks at one TCR beta chain sequence and its context. What it recognizes is unknown. This entry is derived from a study of cytomegalovirus exposure and HLA in healthy donors. General observations from the study: Later genetic work tied a missense DCLRE1C variant to beta-chain V and J trimming. It has been reported that TCR beta sequences accurately predicted the HLA-A and HLA-B alleles of most subjects.

This CDR3 contains 14 residues. Germline CDR1 is MDHEN and CDR2 is SYDVKM. The J segment lost 4 bases and the V segment lost 3 bases, leaving 5 bases of the junction unmatched. It was with 60 Vbeta and 13 Jbeta primers that the PCR ran. The repertoire was sequenced with immunoSEQ multiplex PCR; TCRdb's copy has only in-frame clones and lacks some. The sample comprises roughly 100,000 clones, approximately 83% of which are singletons, and around 3.6% rests with the top ten. This clonotype was sampled from a female donor in good health and CMV-seropositive. The rearrangement uses TRBV28 and TRBJ2-7; 8 bases line up with TRBD2. Sequenced: PBMCs. CDR3 in DNA: TGTGCCAGCAGTTTGAGCGGGAGAAGATACGAGCAGTACTTC. As protein: CASSLSGRRYEQYF.